Listed here are 11 T cell receptor beta chains from one sample, sequenced in a study of cytomegalovirus exposure and HLA in healthy donors. The assay was immunoSEQ multiplex PCR, and TCRdb's table has in-frame clones only and misses some. Of 190,000 or so clones in the sample, roughly four fifths were seen once. Sequences were obtained from PBMCs. These TCRs come from a woman in her late teens or twenties in good health and CMV-seropositive.

This chain links TRBV7-9 with TRBJ1-2; D remains ambiguous. This CDR3 spans 16 amino acids. With 2 bases removed from V and 0 bases from J, the gap between germline ends came to 13 bases. Germline CDR1 SEHNR, CDR2 FQNEAQ (reference sequence). The CDR3: CASSLTAGLANYGYTF. The DNA of the CDR3 is TGTGCCAGCAGCTTAACCGCAGGTCTTGCTAACTATGGCTACACCTTC.

This rearrangement joins TRBV7-6 to TRBJ2-5, with D maybe TRBD2 (7 bases). CDR1 and CDR2 (germline): SGHVS, FNYEAQ. Trimming took 5 bases from V and 5 from J, leaving 21 bases between them. The CDR3 length is 16 residues. As DNA, the CDR3 is TGTGCCAGCAGCCCCCTGATGGCCGGGGGGCAGGAGACCCAGTACTTC. This gives the protein CASSPLMAGGQETQYF.

In its sample, this clone was seen a few times. The chain joins TRBV2 to TRBJ2-1, with 8 nucleotides matching TRBD2. The CDR3 length is 16 residues. V shed 0 bases and J 5 bases; nucleotides not matched to a gene: 6. The germline V gene has CDR1 SNHLY and CDR2 FYNNEI. This chain's CDR3 is CASSEAPAGDNNEQFF. Here the CDR3 DNA reads TGTGCCAGCAGTGAAGCCCCAGCGGGGGACAACAATGAGCAGTTCTTC.

The rearrangement joins TRBV4-1 to TRBJ1-5; D gene ambiguous. In germline, CDR1 is MGHRA, CDR2 YSYEKL. Trimming stripped 0 bases from V and 3 bases from J, with 9 bases between. CDR3 length equals 15 residues. DNA for the CDR3: TGCGCCAGCAGCCAAGATGCGGCGGACAATCAGCCCCAGCATTTT. It codes for CASSQDAADNQPQHF.

This clone turned up a few times. The chain links TRBV5-1 to TRBJ1-4, with TRBD1 matching 10 bases. Looked up from germline, CDR1 is SGHRS and CDR2 is YFSETQ. This CDR3 is built from 19 residues. Trimming cost V 1 base and J 7 bases; bases outside gene matches: 16. The CDR3 region is CASSLHGRQGAGQGEKLFF. The DNA for the CDR3 is TGCGCCAGCAGCTTGCATGGTCGACAGGGGGCCGGACAAGGTGAAAAACTGTTTTTT.

The genes are TRBV2 and TRBJ2-2; 8 bases are a match to TRBD2. The CDR3 has 16 residues. After removal of 5 bases from V and 1 base from J, the junction contained 6 bases not matched to a gene. CDR1 and CDR2 (germline): SNHLY, FYNNEI. The CDR3 loop reads CASSLNSGVNTGELFF. The DNA of the CDR3 is TGTGCCAGCAGTCTTAATAGCGGGGTGAACACCGGGGAGCTGTTTTTT.

Concerning this clone itself: The sample has other DNA sequences that encode this CDR3 too. This rearrangement joins TRBV7-9 to TRBJ2-7, with TRBD2 matching 8 bases. Germline V gives CDR1 SEHNR, CDR2 FQNEAQ (reference sequence). With V trimmed by 1 base and J by 1 base, 0 bases remained unmatched. The CDR3 runs 14 residues. As DNA, the CDR3 is TGTGCCAGCAGCTTAGGCGGGGGGTCCTACGAGCAGTACTTC. As protein: CASSLGGGSYEQYF.

The rearrangement uses TRBV7-9 and TRBJ2-3, with D possibly matching TRBD2 (6 bases). The CDR3 totals 14 residues. Germline values: CDR1 SEHNR, CDR2 FQNEAQ (reference sequence). V dropped 3 bases and J dropped 2 bases, with 9 bases sitting between them. The CDR3 is CASSFRGNTDTQYF. CDR3 nucleotides: TGTGCCAGCAGCTTTCGGGGGAACACAGATACGCAGTATTTT.

The CDR3 nucleotides are TGTGCCAGCAGCACCATACCGGGACTAGATTCATACGGCGCCCGTCGGGAGCTGTTTTTT. It specifies CASSTIPGLDSYGARRELFF. This chain joins TRBV27 and TRBJ2-2; 8 positions agree with TRBD2. Germline loops: CDR1 MNHEY, CDR2 SMNVEV (reference sequence). This CDR3 has 20 residues. J was trimmed by 9 bases and V by 6 bases; bases with no gene match: 27.

The chain joins TRBV7-3 to TRBJ1-2; 8 nucleotides match TRBD1. V dropped 9 bases and J dropped 4; count of bases not matched to a gene: 7. Germline V gives CDR1 SGHTA, CDR2 FQGTGA. The CDR3 spans 13 residues. DNA of the CDR3: TGTGCCAGTAGACAGGGGTCTTCCTATGGCTACACCTTC. This translates into CASRQGSSYGYTF.

The J gene is TRBJ1-2, the V gene TRBV6-5, with a tentative D call TRBD1 (6 bases). The V end was cut by 10 bases, the J end by 5 bases, with 17 bases between. The CDR3 length is 13 residues. CDR1 and CDR2 (germline): MNHEY, SVGAGI. The CDR3 coding sequence is TGTGCCACCTGGCTAGGGGGGGGGTATGGCTACACCTTC. Translating gives CATWLGGGYGYTF.